The 5 T cell receptor beta chains presented below share a single source sample, sequenced in a study of T cells in Graves' hyperthyroidism and ophthalmopathy (dated by TCRdb to the late 2010s). The method behind the library was multiplex PCR. Sequencing was performed on an Illumina HiSeq 2000. The TCR beta CDR3 regions were amplified from the RNA transcripts. The TCR CDR3 was subjected to a first round of RT-PCR using the HTBI primer set and the Qiagen OneStep RT-PCR kit. TCRdb redid the processing of the public reads, applying fastp at Q25 and MiXCR, and retained in-frame beta chains. For every CDR3 protein sequence, its rows merge into one entry that carries the most common genes and DNA. The sample records roughly 100,000 distinct CDR3 sequences, 47% of which are singletons. About a quarter of the sample belongs to the ten largest clones. Sequencing input: blood. The receptors originated from a man aged 35 to 55 with Graves' hyperthyroidism.

V and J are TRBV24-1 and TRBJ2-7; tentatively, D is TRBD2 (6 bases). Germline V gene data show CDR1 as KGHDR and CDR2 as SFDVKD. Trimming pared 5 bases from V and 1 base from J, leaving 14 bases between. CDR3 length equals 15 residues. For the CDR3, the DNA is TGTGCCACCAGTGCTAGGAGGGTCGGATCCTACGAGCAGTACTTC. It codes for CATSARRVGSYEQYF.

J is TRBJ1-2 and V is TRBV7-2, with D possibly being TRBD1 (6 bases). V lost 3 bases and J 13 bases, leaving 15 bases between the germline ends. CDR3 length: 12 amino acids. Germline V gene data show CDR1 as SGHTA and CDR2 as FQGNSA. The CDR3 spells CASSLGGASFTF. As DNA, the CDR3 is TGTGCCAGCAGCTTGGGGGGGGCAAGCTTCACCTTC.

This clonotype was counted ten times or more. The V call is TRBV6-2 or TRBV6-3, the J call TRBJ2-7, with 9 bases matching TRBD2. This CDR3 spans 13 amino acids. In germline, CDR1 is MNHEY, CDR2 SVGEGT. V lost 11 bases and J lost 5; bases outside the gene matches: 10. The CDR3 bases are TGTGCCGGCTCTGGCGGGGGGGCGCACGAGCAGTACTTC. Protein: CAGSGGGAHEQYF.

A word on this clonotype: A much bigger clone sits one base away, suggesting this may be a read error. The CDR3 loop is CASSSLTGHEQYF. Here the CDR3 DNA reads TGTGCCAGCAGTTCCCTGACAGGCCATGAGCAGTACTTC. The chain couples TRBV12-3 or TRBV12-4 to TRBJ2-7; TRBD1 is a possible D gene (6 bases). V lost 4 bases and J lost 7, with 14 bases in between. CDR3 length equals 13 residues.

This clonotype was seen many times. This sequence joins TRBV5-8 and TRBJ2-3; 8 nucleotides match TRBD2. The CDR3 consists of 16 residues. V shed 0 bases and J 2 bases; nucleotides not matched to a gene: 5. CDR1 is SGHTS and CDR2 is YDEGEE in the germline V gene. DNA of the CDR3: TGTGCCAGCAGCTTGGAAAGCGGGGGCTACACAGATACGCAGTATTTT. This sequence encodes CASSLESGGYTDTQYF.